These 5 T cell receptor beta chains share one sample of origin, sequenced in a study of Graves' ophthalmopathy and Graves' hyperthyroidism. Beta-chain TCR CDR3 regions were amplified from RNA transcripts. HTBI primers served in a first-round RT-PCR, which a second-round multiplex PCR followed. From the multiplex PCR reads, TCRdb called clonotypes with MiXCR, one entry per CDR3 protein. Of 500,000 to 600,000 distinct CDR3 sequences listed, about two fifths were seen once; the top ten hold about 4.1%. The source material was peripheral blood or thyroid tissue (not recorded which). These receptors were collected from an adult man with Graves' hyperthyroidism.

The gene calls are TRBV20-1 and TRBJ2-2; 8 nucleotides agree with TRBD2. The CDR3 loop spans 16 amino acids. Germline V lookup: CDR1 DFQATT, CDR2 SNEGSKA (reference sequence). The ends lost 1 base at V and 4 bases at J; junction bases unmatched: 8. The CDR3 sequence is CSARGRAGEGTGELFF. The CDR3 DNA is TGCAGTGCTAGAGGGAGAGCGGGAGAGGGCACCGGGGAGCTGTTTTTT.

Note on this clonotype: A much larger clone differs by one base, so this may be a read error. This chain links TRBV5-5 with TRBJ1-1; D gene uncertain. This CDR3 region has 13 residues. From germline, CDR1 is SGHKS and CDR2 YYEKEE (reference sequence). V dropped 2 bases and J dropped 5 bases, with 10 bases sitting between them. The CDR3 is CASSLKRRTEAFF. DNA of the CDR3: TGTGCCAGCAGCTTAAAACGGAGGACTGAAGCTTTCTTT.

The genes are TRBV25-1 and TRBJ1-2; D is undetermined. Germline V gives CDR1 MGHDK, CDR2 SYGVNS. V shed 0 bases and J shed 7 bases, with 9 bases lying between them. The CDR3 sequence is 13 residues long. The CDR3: CASSEYGTSGYTF. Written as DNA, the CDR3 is TGTGCCAGCAGTGAATATGGAACTTCTGGCTACACCTTC.

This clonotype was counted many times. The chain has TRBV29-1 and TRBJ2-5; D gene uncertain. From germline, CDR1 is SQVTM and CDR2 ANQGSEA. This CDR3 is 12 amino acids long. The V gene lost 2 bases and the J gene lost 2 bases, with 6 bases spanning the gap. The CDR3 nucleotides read TGCAGCGTTGAATGGCAGCAAGAGACCCAGTACTTC. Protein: CSVEWQQETQYF.

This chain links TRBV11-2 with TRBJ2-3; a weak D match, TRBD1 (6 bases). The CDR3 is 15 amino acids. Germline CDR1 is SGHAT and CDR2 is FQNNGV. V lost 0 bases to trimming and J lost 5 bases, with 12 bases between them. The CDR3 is CASSLEWGQEDTQYF. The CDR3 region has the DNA TGTGCCAGCAGCTTAGAGTGGGGGCAGGAAGATACGCAGTATTTT. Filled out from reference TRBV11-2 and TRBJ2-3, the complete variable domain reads EAGVAQSPRYKIIEKRQSVAFWCNPISGHATLYWYQQILGQGPKLLIQFQNNGVVDDSQLPKDRFSAERLKGVDSTLKIQPAKLEDSAVYLCASSLEWGQEDTQYFGPGTRLTVL.